These 2 T cell receptor beta chains were all obtained from the same sample, sequenced in a study of T cell responses to AZD1222 COVID-19 vaccine. Clones were read by immunoSEQ multiplex PCR, and TCRdb kept only the in-frame ones, dropping some. This table has roughly 83,000 clones, approximately 85% appearing once. The sequencing here drew on peripheral blood, taken on day 0 of AZD1222 vaccination. Source of these receptors: an adult in good health.

This clone came up a few times. The V gene is TRBV11-2, the J gene TRBJ2-4; 7 bases map to TRBD1. The germline CDR1 and CDR2 sequences are SGHAT and FQNNGV. Germline trimming cut 5 bases from V and 0 bases from J; bases unmatched to any gene: 7. The CDR3 runs 16 residues. This CDR3 is CASSDRVRGAKNIQYF. CDR3 bases: TGTGCCAGCAGCGACAGGGTACGGGGAGCCAAAAACATTCAGTACTTC.

The rearrangement joins TRBV15 to TRBJ1-2; D is possibly TRBD1 (6 bases). The V gene lost 0 bases and the J gene lost 7 bases, with 15 bases spanning the gap. There are 15 residues in the CDR3. Germline CDR1 is LNHNV and CDR2 is YYDKDF (reference sequence). The CDR3 reads CATSRDGIQGVGYTF. DNA for the CDR3: TGTGCCACCAGCAGAGATGGGATACAGGGAGTTGGCTACACCTTC.